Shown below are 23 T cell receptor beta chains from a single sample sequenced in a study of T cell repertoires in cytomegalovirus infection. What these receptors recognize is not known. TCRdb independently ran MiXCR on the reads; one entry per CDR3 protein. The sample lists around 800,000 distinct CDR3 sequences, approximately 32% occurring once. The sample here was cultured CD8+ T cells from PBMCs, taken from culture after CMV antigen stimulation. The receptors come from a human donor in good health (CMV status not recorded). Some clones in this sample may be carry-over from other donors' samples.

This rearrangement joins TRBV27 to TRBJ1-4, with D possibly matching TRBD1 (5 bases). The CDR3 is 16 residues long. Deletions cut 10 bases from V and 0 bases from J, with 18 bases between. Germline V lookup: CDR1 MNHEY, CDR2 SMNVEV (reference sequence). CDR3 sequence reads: CATRTRPVATNEKLFF. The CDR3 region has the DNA TGTGCCACCAGGACACGACCAGTGGCAACTAATGAAAAACTGTTTTTT.

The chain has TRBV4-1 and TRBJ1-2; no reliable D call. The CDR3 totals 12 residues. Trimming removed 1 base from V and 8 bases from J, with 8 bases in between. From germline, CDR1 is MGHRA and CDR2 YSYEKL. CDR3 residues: CASSQGVSGYTF. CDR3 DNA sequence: TGCGCCAGCAGCCAAGGGGTTTCGGGCTACACCTTC.

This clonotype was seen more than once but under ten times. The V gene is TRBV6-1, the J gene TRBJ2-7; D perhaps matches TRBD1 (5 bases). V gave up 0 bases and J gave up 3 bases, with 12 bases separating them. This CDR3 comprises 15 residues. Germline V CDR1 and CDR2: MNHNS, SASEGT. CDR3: CASSEAGESIYEQYF. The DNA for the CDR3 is TGTGCCAGCAGTGAAGCAGGGGAAAGTATCTACGAGCAGTACTTC.

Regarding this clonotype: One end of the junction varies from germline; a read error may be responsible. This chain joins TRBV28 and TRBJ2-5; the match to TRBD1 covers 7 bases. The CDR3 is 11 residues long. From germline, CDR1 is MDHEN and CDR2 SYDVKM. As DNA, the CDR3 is TGTGCCAGCAGTTTAGGGACAGCCAAGAACTTC. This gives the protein CASSLGTAKNF. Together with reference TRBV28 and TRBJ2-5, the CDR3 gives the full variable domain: DVKVTQSSRYLVKRTGEKVFLECVQDMDHENMFWYRQDPGLGLRLIYFSYDVKMKEKGDIPEGYSVSREKKERFSLILESASTNQTSMYLCASSLGTAKNFGPGTRLLVL.

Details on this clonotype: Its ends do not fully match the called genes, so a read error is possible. CDR3 nucleotides: TGTGCCAGCAGTTACGGACCTGACCAAGAGACCCGGTACTTC. Protein product: CASSYGPDQETRYF. The rearrangement uses TRBV6-5 and TRBJ2-5; D is undetermined. The CDR3 loop spans 14 amino acids. The V gene's germline CDR1 is MNHEY and CDR2 SVGAGI.

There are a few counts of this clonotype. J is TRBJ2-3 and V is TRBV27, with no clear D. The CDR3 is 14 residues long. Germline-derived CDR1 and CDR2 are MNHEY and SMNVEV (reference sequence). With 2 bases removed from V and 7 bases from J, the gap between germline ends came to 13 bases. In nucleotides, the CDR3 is TGTGCCAGCAGTTTAGTCTCCAGTCAGAATACGCAGTATTTT. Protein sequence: CASSLVSSQNTQYF.

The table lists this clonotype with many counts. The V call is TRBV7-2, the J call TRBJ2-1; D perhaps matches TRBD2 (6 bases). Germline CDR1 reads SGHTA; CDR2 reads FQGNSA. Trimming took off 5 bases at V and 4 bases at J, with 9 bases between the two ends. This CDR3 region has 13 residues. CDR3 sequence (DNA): TGTGCCAGCAGCCGCGGGGTGTACAATGAGCAGTTCTTC. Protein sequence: CASSRGVYNEQFF.

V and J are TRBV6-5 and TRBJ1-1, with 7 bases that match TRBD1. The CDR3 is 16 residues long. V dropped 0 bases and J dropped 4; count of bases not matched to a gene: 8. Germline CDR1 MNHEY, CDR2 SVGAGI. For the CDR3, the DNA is TGTGCCAGCAGTTACTCCCCGACAGGGATCGGCACTGAAGCTTTCTTT. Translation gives CASSYSPTGIGTEAFF.

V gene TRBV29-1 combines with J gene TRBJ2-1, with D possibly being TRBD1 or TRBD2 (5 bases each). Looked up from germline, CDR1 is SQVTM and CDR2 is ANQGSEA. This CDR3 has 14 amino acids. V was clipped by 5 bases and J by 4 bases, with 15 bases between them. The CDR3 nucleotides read TGCAGCGTTCACCGGGACGGGGATTACAATGAGCAGTTCTTC. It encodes CSVHRDGDYNEQFF.

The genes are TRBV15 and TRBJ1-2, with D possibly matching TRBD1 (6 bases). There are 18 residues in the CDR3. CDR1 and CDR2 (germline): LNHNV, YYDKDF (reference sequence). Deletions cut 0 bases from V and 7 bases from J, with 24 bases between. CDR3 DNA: TGTGCCACCAGCAGAGAGCCGAAGATTGACACGGGGGCGGTTGGCTACACCTTC. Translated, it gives CATSREPKIDTGAVGYTF. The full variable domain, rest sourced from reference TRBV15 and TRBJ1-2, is DAMVIQNPRYQVTQFGKPVTLSCSQTLNHNVMYWYQQKSSQAPKLLFHYYDKDFNNEADTPDNFQSRRPNTSFCFLDIRSPGLGDTAMYLCATSREPKIDTGAVGYTFGSGTRLTVV.

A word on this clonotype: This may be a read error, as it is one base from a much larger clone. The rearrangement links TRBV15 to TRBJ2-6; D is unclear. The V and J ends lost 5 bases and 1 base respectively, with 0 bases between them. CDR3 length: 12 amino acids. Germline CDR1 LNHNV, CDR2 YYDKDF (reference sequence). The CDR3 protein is CATSSGANVLTF. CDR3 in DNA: TGTGCCACCAGCTCTGGGGCCAACGTCCTGACTTTC. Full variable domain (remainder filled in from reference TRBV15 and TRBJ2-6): DAMVIQNPRYQVTQFGKPVTLSCSQTLNHNVMYWYQQKSSQAPKLLFHYYDKDFNNEADTPDNFQSRRPNTSFCFLDIRSPGLGDTAMYLCATSSGANVLTFGAGSRLTVL.

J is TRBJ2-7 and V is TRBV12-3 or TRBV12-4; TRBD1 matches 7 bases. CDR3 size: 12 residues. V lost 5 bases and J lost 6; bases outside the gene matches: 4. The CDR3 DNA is TGTGCCAGCAGTCGTTCAGGGGGCGAGCAGTACGTC. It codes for CASSRSGGEQYV.

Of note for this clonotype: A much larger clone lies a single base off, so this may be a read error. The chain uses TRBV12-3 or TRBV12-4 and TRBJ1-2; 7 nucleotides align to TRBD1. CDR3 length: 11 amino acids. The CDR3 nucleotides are TGTGCCAGCAGAACTCCGACAGGGTGGAGCTTC. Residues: CASRTPTGWSF.

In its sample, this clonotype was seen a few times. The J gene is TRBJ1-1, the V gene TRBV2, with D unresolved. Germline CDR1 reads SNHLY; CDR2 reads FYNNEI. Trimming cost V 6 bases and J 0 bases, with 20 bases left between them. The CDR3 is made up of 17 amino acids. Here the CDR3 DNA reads TGTGCCAGCAGCCAGAGGGCCCAGGCAACCATGAACACTGAAGCTTTCTTT. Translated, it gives CASSQRAQATMNTEAFF.

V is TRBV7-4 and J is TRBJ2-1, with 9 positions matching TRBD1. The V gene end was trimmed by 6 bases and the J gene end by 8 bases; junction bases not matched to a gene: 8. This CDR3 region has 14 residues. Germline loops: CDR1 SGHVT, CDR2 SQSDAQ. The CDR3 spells CASRSGTGLDEQFF. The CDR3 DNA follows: TGTGCCAGCAGGTCCGGGACAGGGTTGGATGAGCAGTTCTTC. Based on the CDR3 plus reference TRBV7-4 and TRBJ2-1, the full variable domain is GAGVSQSPRYKVAKRGRDVALRCDSISGHVTLYWYRQTLGQGSEVLTYSQSDAQRDKSGRPSGRFSAERPERSVSTLKIQRTEQGDSAVYLCASRSGTGLDEQFFGPGTRLTVL.

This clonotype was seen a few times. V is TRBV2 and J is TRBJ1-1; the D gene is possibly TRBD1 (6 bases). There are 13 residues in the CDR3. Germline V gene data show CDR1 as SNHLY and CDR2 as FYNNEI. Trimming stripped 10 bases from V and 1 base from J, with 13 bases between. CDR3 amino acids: CATPGGPNTEAFF. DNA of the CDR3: TGTGCCACCCCGGGGGGGCCGAACACTGAAGCTTTCTTT.

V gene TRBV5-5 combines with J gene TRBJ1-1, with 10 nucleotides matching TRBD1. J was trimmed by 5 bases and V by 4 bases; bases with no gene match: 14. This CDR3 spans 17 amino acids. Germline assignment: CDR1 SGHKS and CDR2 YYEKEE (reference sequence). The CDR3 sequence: CASSVDSGQGEVTEAFF. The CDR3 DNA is TGTGCCAGCAGCGTGGACTCCGGACAGGGGGAAGTAACTGAAGCTTTCTTT.

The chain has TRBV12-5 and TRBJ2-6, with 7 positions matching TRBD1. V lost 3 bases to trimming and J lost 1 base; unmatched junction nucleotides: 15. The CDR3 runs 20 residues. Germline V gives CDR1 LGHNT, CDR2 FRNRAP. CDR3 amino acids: CASGFHNWDRITSGANVLTF. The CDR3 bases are TGTGCTAGTGGTTTCCATAACTGGGACAGAATAACTTCTGGGGCCAACGTCCTGACTTTC.

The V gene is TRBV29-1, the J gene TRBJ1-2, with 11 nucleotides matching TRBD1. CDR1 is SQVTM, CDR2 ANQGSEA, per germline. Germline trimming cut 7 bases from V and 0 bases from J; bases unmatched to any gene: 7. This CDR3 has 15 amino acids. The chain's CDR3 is CSAPGQGDSNYGYTF. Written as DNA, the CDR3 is TGCAGCGCTCCGGGACAGGGGGACTCTAACTATGGCTACACCTTC.

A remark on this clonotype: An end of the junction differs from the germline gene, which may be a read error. The CDR3 spells CASNLEGRSSSYNEQFF. DNA of the CDR3: TGTGCCAGCAACTTAGAGGGCAGGTCGAGCTCCTACAATGAGCAGTTCTTC. This chain joins TRBV7-6 and TRBJ2-1, with TRBD2 as a possible D gene (5 bases). CDR3 length: 17 residues. Looked up from germline, CDR1 is SGHVS and CDR2 is FNYEAQ.

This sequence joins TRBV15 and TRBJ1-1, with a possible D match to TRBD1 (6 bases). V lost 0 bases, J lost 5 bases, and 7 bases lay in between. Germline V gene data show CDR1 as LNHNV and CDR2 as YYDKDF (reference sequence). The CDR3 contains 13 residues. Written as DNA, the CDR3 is TGTGCCACCAGCAGAGATACAGGGACTGAAGCTTTCTTT. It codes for CATSRDTGTEAFF. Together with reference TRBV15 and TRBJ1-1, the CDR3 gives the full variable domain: DAMVIQNPRYQVTQFGKPVTLSCSQTLNHNVMYWYQQKSSQAPKLLFHYYDKDFNNEADTPDNFQSRRPNTSFCFLDIRSPGLGDTAMYLCATSRDTGTEAFFGQGTRLTVV.

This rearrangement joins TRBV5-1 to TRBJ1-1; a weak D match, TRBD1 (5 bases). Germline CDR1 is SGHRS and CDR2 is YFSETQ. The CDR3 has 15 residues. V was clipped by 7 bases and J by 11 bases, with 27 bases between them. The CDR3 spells CASSLEVTTVLGAFF. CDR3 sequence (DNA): TGCGCCAGCTCCTTGGAGGTAACGACAGTGCTGGGCGCTTTCTTT.

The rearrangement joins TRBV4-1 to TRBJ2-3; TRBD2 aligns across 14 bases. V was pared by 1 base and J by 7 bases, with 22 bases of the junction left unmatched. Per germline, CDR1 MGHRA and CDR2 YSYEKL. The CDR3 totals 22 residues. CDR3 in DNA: TGCGCCAGCAGCCAAGCCCTCCTATCCGGGACTAGCGGGGGAAAATACTCTAATACGCAGTATTTT. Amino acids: CASSQALLSGTSGGKYSNTQYF.